The rows below give T cell receptor beta chains drawn from one sample of a study of identical twins. TCRdb itself ran the 5' RACE reads through MiXCR, one entry per CDR3 protein. The data contain about 200,000 distinct CDR3 sequences, 15% to 20% of them singletons. The data also belong to a second study, concerning T cells expressing NK-cell markers.

Material for sequencing was CD8+ T cells sorted from blood. The origin of the receptors is a young woman in good health. CDR3s include the opening cysteine and the closing phenylalanine or tryptophan. A D gene is named only where the DNA matches it firmly. Some rows have no size entry. The others give once, few or many, or a class for an expanded clone.

few | TRBJ2-1 | TRBV9 | NA | TGTGCCAGCAGCGTTGGTGTGGTGGCGAATGAGCAGTTCTTC | CASSVGVVANEQFF
NA | TRBJ1-1 | TRBV9 | NA | TGTGCCAGCAGCGGACCAACAGGGTTGAACACTGAAGCTTTCTTT | CASSGPTGLNTEAFF
few | TRBJ2-2 | TRBV20-1 | TRBD2 | TGCAGTGCTGCGCTATCCCTAGCGGGGGTGAGGACCGGGGAGCTGTTTTTT | CSAALSLAGVRTGELFF
few | TRBJ2-7 | TRBV7-8 | NA | TGTGCCAGCAGCTGGGGACTGTCCGCCGAGCAGTACTTC | CASSWGLSAEQYF
few | TRBJ1-2 | TRBV6-1 | NA | TGTGCCAGCAGTGAAGAAAGGGACGGGGGCTATGGCTACACCTTC | CASSEERDGGYGYTF
NA | TRBJ2-5 | TRBV7-3 | NA | TGTGCCAGCAGCCAAACAGGGGACTACCAAGAGACCCAGTACTTC | CASSQTGDYQETQYF
NA | TRBJ2-7 | TRBV27 | TRBD2 | TGTGCCAGCAGTTCTAGGACTAGCGGGAGTATCTACGAGCAGTACTTC | CASSSRTSGSIYEQYF
few | TRBJ2-5 | TRBV7-2 | TRBD2 | TGTGCCAGCAGCTTGGGAGGGCCGACCTCGTACCAAGAGACCCAGTACTTC | CASSLGGPTSYQETQYF
few | TRBJ2-7 | TRBV12-3/TRBV12-4 | TRBD2 | TGTGCCAGCAGTTTAAGGGCTAGCGGGAGACAATTGCAGTACTTC | CASSLRASGRQLQYF
many | TRBJ2-7 | TRBV20-1 | NA | TGCAGTGCTAGGGGCCCCCTCCACCCCTCGTACGAGCAGTACTTC | CSARGPLHPSYEQYF
few | TRBJ2-7 | TRBV7-9 | NA | TGTGCCAGTTCTACGGGGCGATACGAGCAGTACTTC | CASSTGRYEQYF
NA | TRBJ2-1 | TRBV5-8 | NA | TGTGCCAGCAGTGGGACGCAGGTTTACAATGAGCAGTTCTTC | CASSGTQVYNEQFF
many | TRBJ1-1 | TRBV9 | NA | TGTGCCAGCAGCGTAGACAACAGGGAAGCTTTCTTT | CASSVDNREAFF
many | TRBJ2-1 | TRBV20-1 | NA | TGCAGTGCTAGAAATCTCCCAGCGACCCACAATGAGCAGTTCTTC | CSARNLPATHNEQFF